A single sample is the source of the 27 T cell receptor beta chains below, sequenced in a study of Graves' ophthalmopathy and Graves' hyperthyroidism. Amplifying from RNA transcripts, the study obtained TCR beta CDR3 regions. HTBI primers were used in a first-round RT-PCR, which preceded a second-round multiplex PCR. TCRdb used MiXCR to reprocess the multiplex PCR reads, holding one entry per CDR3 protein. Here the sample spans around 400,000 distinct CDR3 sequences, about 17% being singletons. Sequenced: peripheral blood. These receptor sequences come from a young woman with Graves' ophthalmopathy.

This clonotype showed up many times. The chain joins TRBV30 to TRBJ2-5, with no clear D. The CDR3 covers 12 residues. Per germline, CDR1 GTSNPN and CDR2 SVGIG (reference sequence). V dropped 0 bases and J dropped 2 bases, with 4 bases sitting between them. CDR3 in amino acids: CAWSVQQETQYF. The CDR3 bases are TGTGCCTGGAGTGTGCAACAAGAGACCCAGTACTTC.

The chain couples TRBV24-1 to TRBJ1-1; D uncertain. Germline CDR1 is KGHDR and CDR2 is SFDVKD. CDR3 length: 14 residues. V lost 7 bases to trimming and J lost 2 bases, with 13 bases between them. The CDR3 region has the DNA TGTGCCACCAGGGCCACATTTGGCAACACTGAAGCTTTCTTT. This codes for CATRATFGNTEAFF.

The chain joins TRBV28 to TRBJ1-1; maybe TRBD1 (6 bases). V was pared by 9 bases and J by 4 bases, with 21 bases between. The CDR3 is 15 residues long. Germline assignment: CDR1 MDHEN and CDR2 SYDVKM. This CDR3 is CASSLVGGASTEAFF. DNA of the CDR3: TGTGCCAGTAGTCTAGTGGGGGGCGCAAGCACTGAAGCTTTCTTT.

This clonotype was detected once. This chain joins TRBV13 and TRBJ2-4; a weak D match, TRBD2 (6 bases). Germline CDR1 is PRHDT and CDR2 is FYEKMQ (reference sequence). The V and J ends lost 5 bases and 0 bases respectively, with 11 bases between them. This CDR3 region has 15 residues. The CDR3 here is CASSRDSLAKNIQYF. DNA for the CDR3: TGTGCCAGCAGCAGGGACTCTTTAGCCAAAAACATTCAGTACTTC.

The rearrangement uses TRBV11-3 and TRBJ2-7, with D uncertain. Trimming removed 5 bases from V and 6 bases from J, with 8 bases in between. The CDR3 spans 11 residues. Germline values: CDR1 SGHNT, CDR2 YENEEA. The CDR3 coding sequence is TGTGCCAGCAGCGAATCCGGCGAGCAGTACTTC. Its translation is CASSESGEQYF.

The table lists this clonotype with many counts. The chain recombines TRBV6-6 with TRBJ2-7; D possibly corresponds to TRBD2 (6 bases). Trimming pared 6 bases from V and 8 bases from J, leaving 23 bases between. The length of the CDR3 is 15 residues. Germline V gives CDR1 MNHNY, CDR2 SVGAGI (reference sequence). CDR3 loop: CASRTRPGLSDKQYF. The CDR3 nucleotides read TGTGCCAGCAGAACGCGACCGGGACTGAGCGATAAGCAGTACTTC.

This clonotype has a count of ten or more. CDR3 in amino acids: CSVKGSREQYF. CDR3 DNA sequence: TGCAGCGTTAAGGGTTCCCGGGAGCAGTACTTC. The chain joins TRBV29-1 to TRBJ2-7; D unresolved. Trimming shortened V by 5 bases and J by 7 bases, and 12 bases separated the two germline ends. The germline V gene has CDR1 SQVTM and CDR2 ANQGSEA. This CDR3 is 11 amino acids long.

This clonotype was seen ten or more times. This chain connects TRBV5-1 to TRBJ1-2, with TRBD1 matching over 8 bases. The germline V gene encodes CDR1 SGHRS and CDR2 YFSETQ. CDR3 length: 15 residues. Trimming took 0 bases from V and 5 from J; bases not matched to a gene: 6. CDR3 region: CASSLEGQGGYGYTF. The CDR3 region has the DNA TGCGCCAGCAGCTTGGAAGGACAGGGAGGTTATGGCTACACCTTC.

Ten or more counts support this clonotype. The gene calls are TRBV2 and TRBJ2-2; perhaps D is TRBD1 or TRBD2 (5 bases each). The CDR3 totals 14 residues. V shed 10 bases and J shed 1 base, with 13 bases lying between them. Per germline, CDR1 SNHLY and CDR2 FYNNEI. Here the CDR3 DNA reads TGTGCCAACAGCAGGGACGGGAACACCGGGGAGCTGTTTTTT. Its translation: CANSRDGNTGELFF.

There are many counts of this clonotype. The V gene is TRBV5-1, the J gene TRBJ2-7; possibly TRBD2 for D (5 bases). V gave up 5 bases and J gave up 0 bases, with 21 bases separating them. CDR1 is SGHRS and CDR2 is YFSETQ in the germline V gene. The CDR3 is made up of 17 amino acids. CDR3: CASRRQLQADRSYEQYF. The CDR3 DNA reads TGCGCCAGCAGGCGGCAGTTACAAGCGGATCGCTCCTACGAGCAGTACTTC.

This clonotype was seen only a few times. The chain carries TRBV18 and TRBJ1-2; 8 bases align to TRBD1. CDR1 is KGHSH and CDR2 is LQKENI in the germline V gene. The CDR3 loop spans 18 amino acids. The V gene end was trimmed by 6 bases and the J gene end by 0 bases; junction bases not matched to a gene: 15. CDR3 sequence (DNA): TGTGCCAGCTCTCAAGACAGGGGCCTTCTCTCTTCTAACTATGGCTACACCTTC. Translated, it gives CASSQDRGLLSSNYGYTF.

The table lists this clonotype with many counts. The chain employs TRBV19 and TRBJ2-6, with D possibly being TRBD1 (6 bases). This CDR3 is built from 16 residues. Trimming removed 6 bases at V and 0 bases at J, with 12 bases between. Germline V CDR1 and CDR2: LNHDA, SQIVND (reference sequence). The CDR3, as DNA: TGTGCCAGTAGAGGACAGCACTTCTCTGGGGCCAACGTCCTGACTTTC. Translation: CASRGQHFSGANVLTF.

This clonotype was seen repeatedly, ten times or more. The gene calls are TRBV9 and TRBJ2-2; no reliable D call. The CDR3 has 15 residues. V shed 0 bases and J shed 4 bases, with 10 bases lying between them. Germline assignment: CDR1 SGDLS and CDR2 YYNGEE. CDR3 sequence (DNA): TGTGCCAGCAGCGTAGGACCCCGGCCCACCGGGGAGCTGTTTTTT. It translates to CASSVGPRPTGELFF.

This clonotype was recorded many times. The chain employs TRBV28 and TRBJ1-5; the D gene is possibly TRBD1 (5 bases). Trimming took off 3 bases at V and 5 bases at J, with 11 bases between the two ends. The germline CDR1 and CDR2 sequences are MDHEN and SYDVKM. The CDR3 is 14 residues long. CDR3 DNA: TGTGCCAGCAGTTTCGACAGTGAAGATCAGCCCCAGCATTTT. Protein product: CASSFDSEDQPQHF.

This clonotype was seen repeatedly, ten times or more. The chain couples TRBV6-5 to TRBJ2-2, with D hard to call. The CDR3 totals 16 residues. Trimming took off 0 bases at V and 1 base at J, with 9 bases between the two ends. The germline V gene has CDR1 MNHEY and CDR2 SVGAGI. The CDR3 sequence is CASSYSASWNTGELFF. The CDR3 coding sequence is TGTGCCAGCAGTTACTCTGCGTCTTGGAACACCGGGGAGCTGTTTTTT.

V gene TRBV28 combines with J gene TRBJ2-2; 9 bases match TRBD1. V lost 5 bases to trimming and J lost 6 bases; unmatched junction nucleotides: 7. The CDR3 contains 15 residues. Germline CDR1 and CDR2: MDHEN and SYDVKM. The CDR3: CASSPGTGLSGELFF. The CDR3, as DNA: TGTGCCAGCAGTCCCGGGACAGGGCTTTCCGGGGAGCTGTTTTTT.

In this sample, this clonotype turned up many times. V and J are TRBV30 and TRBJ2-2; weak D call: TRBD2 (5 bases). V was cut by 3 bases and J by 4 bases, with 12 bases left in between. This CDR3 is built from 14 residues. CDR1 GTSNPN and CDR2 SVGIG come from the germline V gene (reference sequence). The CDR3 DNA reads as TGTGCCTGGAGGGCAAAAGGGAGCACCGGGGAGCTGTTTTTT. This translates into CAWRAKGSTGELFF.

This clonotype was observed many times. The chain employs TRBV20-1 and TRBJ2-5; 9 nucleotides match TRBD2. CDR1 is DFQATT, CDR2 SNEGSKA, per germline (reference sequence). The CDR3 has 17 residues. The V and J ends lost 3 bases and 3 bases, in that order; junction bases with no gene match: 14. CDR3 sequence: CSARVLAGSNSEETQYF. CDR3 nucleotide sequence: TGCAGTGCTAGGGTACTAGCGGGTTCTAATTCGGAAGAGACCCAGTACTTC.

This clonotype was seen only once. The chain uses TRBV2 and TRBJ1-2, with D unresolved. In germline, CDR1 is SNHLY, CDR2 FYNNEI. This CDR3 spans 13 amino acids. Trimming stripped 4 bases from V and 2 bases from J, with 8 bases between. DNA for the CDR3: TGTGCCAGCAGTGGAGGATTGAACTATGGCTACACCTTC. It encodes CASSGGLNYGYTF.

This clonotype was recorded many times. CDR3 loop: CASNWDRGTSGYTF. The DNA of the CDR3 is TGTGCCAGCAACTGGGACAGGGGCACAAGTGGCTACACCTTC. The genes are TRBV6-5 and TRBJ1-2, with 10 bases lining up with TRBD1. From germline, CDR1 is MNHEY and CDR2 SVGAGI. The CDR3 has 14 amino acids. V dropped 7 bases and J dropped 7; count of bases not matched to a gene: 9.

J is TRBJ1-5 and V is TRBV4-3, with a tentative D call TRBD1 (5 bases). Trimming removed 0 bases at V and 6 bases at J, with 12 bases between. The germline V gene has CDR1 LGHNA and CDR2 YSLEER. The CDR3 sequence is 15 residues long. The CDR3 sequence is CASSQDFGGGQPQHF. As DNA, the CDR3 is TGCGCCAGCAGCCAAGATTTCGGGGGAGGTCAGCCCCAGCATTTT.

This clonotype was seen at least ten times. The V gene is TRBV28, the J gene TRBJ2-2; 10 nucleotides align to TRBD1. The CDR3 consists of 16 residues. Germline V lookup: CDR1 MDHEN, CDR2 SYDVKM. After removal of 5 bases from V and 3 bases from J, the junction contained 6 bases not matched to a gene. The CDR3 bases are TGTGCCAGCAGTCGCACCGGGACAGGGGACACCGGGGAGCTGTTTTTT. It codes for CASSRTGTGDTGELFF.

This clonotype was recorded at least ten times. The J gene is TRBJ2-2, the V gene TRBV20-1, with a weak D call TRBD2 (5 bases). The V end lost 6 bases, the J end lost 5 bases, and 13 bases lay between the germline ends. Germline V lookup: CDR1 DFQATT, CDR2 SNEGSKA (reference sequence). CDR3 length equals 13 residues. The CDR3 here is CSAPPEGTGELFF. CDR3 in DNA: TGCAGTGCCCCCCCTGAGGGTACCGGGGAGCTGTTTTTT.

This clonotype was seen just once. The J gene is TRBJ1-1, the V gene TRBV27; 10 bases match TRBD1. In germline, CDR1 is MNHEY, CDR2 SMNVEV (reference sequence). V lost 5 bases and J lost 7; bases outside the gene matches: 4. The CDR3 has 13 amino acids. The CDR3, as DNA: TGTGCCAGCAGTAAGGGACAGGGGAATGAAGCTTTCTTT. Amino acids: CASSKGQGNEAFF.

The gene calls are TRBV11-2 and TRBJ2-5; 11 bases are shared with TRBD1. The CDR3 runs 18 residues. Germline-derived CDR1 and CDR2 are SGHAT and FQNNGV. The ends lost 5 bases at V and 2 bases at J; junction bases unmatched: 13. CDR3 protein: CASSIGQGAFFVQETQYF. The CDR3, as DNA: TGTGCCAGCAGCATCGGACAGGGGGCGTTTTTTGTGCAAGAGACCCAGTACTTC.

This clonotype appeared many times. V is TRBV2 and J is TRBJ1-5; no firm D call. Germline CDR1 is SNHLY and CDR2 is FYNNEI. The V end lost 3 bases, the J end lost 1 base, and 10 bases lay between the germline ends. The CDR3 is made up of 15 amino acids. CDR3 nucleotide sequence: TGTGCCAGCAGTGAGAGTAGGATCAGCAATCAGCCCCAGCATTTT. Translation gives CASSESRISNQPQHF.

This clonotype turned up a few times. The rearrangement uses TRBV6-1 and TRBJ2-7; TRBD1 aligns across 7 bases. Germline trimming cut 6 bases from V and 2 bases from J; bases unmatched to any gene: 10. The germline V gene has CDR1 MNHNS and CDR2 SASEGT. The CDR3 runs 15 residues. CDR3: CASSSTGSTTYEQYF. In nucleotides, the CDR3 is TGTGCCAGCAGCTCGACAGGGTCAACAACCTACGAGCAGTACTTC.